This T cell receptor (beta chain) was sequenced during a study of response to subunit inactivated influenza vaccine. The CDR3 has 17 amino acids. With 1 base clipped from V and 1 base from J, the junction kept 9 bases outside the gene matches. CDR1 and CDR2 (germline): SEHNR, FQNEAQ (reference sequence). Each CDR3 protein gets one entry after TCRdb re-called the RT-PCR reads with MiXCR. The sample has 590,000 or so distinct CDR3 sequences; 14% are singletons. General observations from the study: There was a suggestion from the authors that each seasonal influenza vaccination recruits few new T cells.

This clonotype has a handful of counts. Its cognate antigen is unknown. Source: PBMCs from blood, taken approximately 15 days before vaccination. V gene TRBV7-9 combines with J gene TRBJ1-1, with 7 bases fitting TRBD1. This receptor was taken from a man aged 45 to 65 who received an inactivated influenza vaccine. For the CDR3, the DNA is TGTGCCAGCAGCTTAGTACGGTGGGACAGCCGGAACACTGAAGCTTTCTTT. This sequence encodes CASSLVRWDSRNTEAFF.